This T cell receptor beta chain was observed in a study of identical twins. The study's findings and limits: Partial confounding of zero-insertion analyses by invariant MAIT and iNKT cells was possible. For out-of-frame beta sequences, excess twin sharing was weaker.

A universal primer site was created by template switching, with the cDNA bearing unique molecular identifiers. TCRdb itself ran the 5' RACE reads through MiXCR, one entry per CDR3 protein. The sample has about 660,000 distinct CDR3 sequences, 8.6% seen once. The CDR3 length is 15 residues. The junction had 12 bases not matched to a gene; V was cut back by 7 bases and J by 2 bases. Germline CDR1 reads DFQATT; CDR2 reads SNEGSKA (reference sequence). No donor was unhealthy or non-Caucasian. Of note for this clonotype: Its antigen is undetermined.

These data are also associated with another study on yellow fever vaccine responses in identical twins.

The chain couples TRBV20-1 to TRBJ2-3, with 7 bases fitting TRBD2. Sequencing was performed on PBMCs. This TCR was sampled from a woman aged 18-29 years in good health. CDR3 DNA sequence: TGCAGTGTACCAGGCGGGAGCCTCTCCACAGATACGCAGTATTTT. This translates into CSVPGGSLSTDTQYF.